The 8 T cell receptor beta chains below come from one sample, sequenced in a study of control samples from healthy donors and cancer patients. The data were produced by immunoSEQ multiplex PCR, yet TCRdb's version contains in-frame clones alone and is incomplete. The profile shows under 450,000 clones, roughly 90% of them singletons. Sample: PBMCs. All receptors come from a man in his forties with head and neck cancer.

The chain employs TRBV5-1 and TRBJ1-2, with 7 bases aligning to TRBD1. CDR3 length equals 15 residues. Germline lookup yields CDR1 SGHRS and CDR2 YFSETQ. The V segment lost 4 bases and the J segment 4 bases; nucleotides outside the gene matches: 10. CDR3 protein: CASSPQGGQGYGYTF. CDR3 DNA: TGCGCCAGCAGCCCCCAGGGGGGGCAGGGCTATGGCTACACCTTC. Filled out from reference TRBV5-1 and TRBJ1-2, the complete variable domain reads KAGVTQTPRYLIKTRGQQVTLSCSPISGHRSVSWYQQTPGQGLQFLFEYFSETQRNKGNFPGRFSGRQFSNSRSEMNVSTLELGDSALYLCASSPQGGQGYGYTFGSGTRLTVV.

The chain combines TRBV9 with TRBJ2-1, with D perhaps TRBD2 (6 bases). The length of the CDR3 is 15 residues. Germline assignment: CDR1 SGDLS and CDR2 YYNGEE. The ends were cut back, 0 bases at V and 5 bases at J, with 12 bases in the middle. The CDR3 DNA reads as TGTGCCAGCAGCGTAGAGTGGGGGGTAAACAATGAGCAGTTCTTC. It specifies CASSVEWGVNNEQFF. Drawing the rest from reference TRBV9 and TRBJ2-1, the complete variable domain is DSGVTQTPKHLITATGQRVTLRCSPRSGDLSVYWYQQSLDQGLQFLIQYYNGEERAKGNILERFSAQQFPDLHSELNLSSLELGDSALYFCASSVEWGVNNEQFFGPGTRLTVL.

To note about this clone: Within the sample, other DNA sequences also encode this same CDR3. The V and J genes are TRBV28 and TRBJ1-2; possibly TRBD1 for D (5 bases). V was pared by 3 bases and J by 4 bases, with 9 bases between. The CDR3 contains 13 residues. Germline CDR1 reads MDHEN; CDR2 reads SYDVKM. The CDR3 region is CASSLQGSYGYTF. In nucleotides, the CDR3 is TGTGCCAGCAGTTTGCAGGGATCCTATGGCTACACCTTC.

The V and J genes are TRBV19 and TRBJ1-4; 10 bases match TRBD1. The CDR3 is made up of 13 amino acids. V dropped 10 bases and J dropped 8; count of bases not matched to a gene: 7. Germline CDR1 reads LNHDA; CDR2 reads SQIVND (reference sequence). In DNA, the CDR3 is TGTGCCACTGCGGGACAGGGGAGAGAAAAACTGTTTTTT. This encodes CATAGQGREKLFF.

The chain uses TRBV4-3 and TRBJ1-2; the D is unclear. V gave up 1 base and J gave up 6 bases, with 9 bases separating them. Germline CDR1 and CDR2: LGHNA and YSLEER. The CDR3 loop spans 13 amino acids. The CDR3 coding sequence is TGCGCCAGCAGCCAAGGGGAGAAGAATGGCTACACCTTC. It yields the protein CASSQGEKNGYTF.

V and J are TRBV9 and TRBJ2-5; TRBD1 matches at 9 bases. CDR1 is SGDLS, CDR2 YYNGEE, per germline. The CDR3 contains 17 residues. V gave up 0 bases and J gave up 4 bases; unmatched junction bases: 10. For the CDR3, the DNA is TGTGCCAGCAGCGTAGGGGGGACAGGGAAAACTCGAGAGACCCAGTACTTC. This codes for CASSVGGTGKTRETQYF.

The chain employs TRBV11-2 and TRBJ2-1; 8 bases line up with TRBD2. The germline gives CDR1 SGHAT, CDR2 FQNNGV. CDR3 length: 16 amino acids. The J segment lost 3 bases and the V segment lost 5 bases, leaving 9 bases of the junction unmatched. This chain's CDR3 is CASSLTGTSSYNEQFF. The CDR3 bases are TGTGCCAGCAGCCTGACCGGGACTAGTAGCTACAATGAGCAGTTCTTC.

This clone was detected only once. The rearrangement uses TRBV10-3 and TRBJ2-7; D is perhaps TRBD2 (5 bases). V lost 7 bases to trimming and J lost 2 bases, with 21 bases between them. The CDR3 length is 16 residues. CDR1 and CDR2 (germline): ENHRY, SYGVKD. The CDR3: CAIKRHSLRLAYEQYF. DNA for the CDR3: TGTGCCATCAAGCGGCACAGCCTGAGGCTGGCCTACGAGCAGTACTTC.